Below, 11 T cell receptor beta chains from the same sample are listed, as sequenced in a study of CXCR3-negative and CXCR3-positive naive CD8 T cells. Study-level points and caveats: CXCR3-expressing naive cells carried TRB CDR3s more hydrophobic than those of CXCR3-negative naive cells.

Their antigens remain unidentified. All TRB cDNA libraries came from 5' RACE performed with UMI labels. Each CDR3 protein gets one entry in TCRdb, which reprocessed the 5' RACE reads and gives no DNA. The table lists approximately 130,000 distinct CDR3 sequences. The material sequenced was naive CXCR3+ CD8+ T cells from blood. Subset denoted: CD45RO-CCR7+CD27+CD95- naive CD8+ T cells expressing CXCR3 (TNR3+). These receptors originate from a human donor in good health. Some clones in this sample may be carry-over from other donors' samples.

The chain has TRBV4-1 and TRBJ2-3. From germline, CDR1 is MGHRA and CDR2 YSYEKL. CDR3 length: 12 residues. The CDR3 sequence: CASSTLTDTQYF.

CDR3 sequence reads: CASSLEVRYEQYF. The V gene is TRBV5-1, the J gene TRBJ2-7. The CDR3 has 13 residues. The germline gives CDR1 SGHRS, CDR2 YFSETQ. Full variable domain (outside the CDR3, taken from reference TRBV5-1 and TRBJ2-7): KAGVTQTPRYLIKTRGQQVTLSCSPISGHRSVSWYQQTPGQGLQFLFEYFSETQRNKGNFPGRFSGRQFSNSRSEMNVSTLELGDSALYLCASSLEVRYEQYFGPGTRLTVT.

This chain connects TRBV29-1 to TRBJ1-1. The germline V gene has CDR1 SQVTM and CDR2 ANQGSEA. CDR3 length equals 14 residues. The CDR3 sequence is CSVEKAGRGTEAFF.

The gene calls are TRBV27 and TRBJ1-1. CDR1 MNHEY and CDR2 SMNVEV come from the germline V gene (reference sequence). The CDR3 has 13 residues. CDR3 amino acids: CASRTSVWTEAFF.

The V and J genes are TRBV15 and TRBJ2-1; TCRdb names TRBD1, which stays unverified in the absence of DNA. Germline V gene lookup returns CDR1 LNHNV and CDR2 YYDKDF (reference sequence). The CDR3 runs 17 residues. The CDR3 reads CATSSSAGTGVYNEQFF.

This chain uses TRBV6-5 with TRBJ2-5; TCRdb lists TRBD1, though no DNA is available to test this call. Germline CDR1 is MNHEY and CDR2 is SVGAGI. This CDR3 has 18 residues. The CDR3 spells CASSYPAPGGGDQETQYF.

The rearrangement links TRBV29-1 to TRBJ2-7. The CDR3 runs 13 residues. Germline values: CDR1 SQVTM, CDR2 ANQGSEA. CDR3 amino acids: CSVEDYNSYEQYF.

This chain links TRBV13 with TRBJ1-2; TCRdb proposes TRBD1, but this gene call is untestable without DNA. Germline loops: CDR1 PRHDT, CDR2 FYEKMQ (reference sequence). This CDR3 has 15 amino acids. The chain's CDR3 is CASSAWDTYGSGYTF.

The chain uses TRBV24-1 and TRBJ2-1; TCRdb outputs TRBD1, but without DNA this stays unchecked. The CDR3 loop spans 17 amino acids. The germline V gene encodes CDR1 KGHDR and CDR2 SFDVKD. The CDR3 sequence: CATSDWAPTGGSNEQFF.

This chain connects TRBV5-1 to TRBJ2-1; with no DNA, the TCRdb D assignment of TRBD1 cannot be verified. Germline CDR1 SGHRS, CDR2 YFSETQ. The CDR3 runs to 16 residues. CDR3: CASSSGQGVPYNEQFF.

This rearrangement joins TRBV7-9 to TRBJ2-1; the D gene TCRdb calls, TRBD1, cannot be checked with no DNA. Germline loops: CDR1 SEHNR, CDR2 FQNEAQ (reference sequence). The CDR3 runs 13 residues. The CDR3 reads CASRSQGADEQFF.